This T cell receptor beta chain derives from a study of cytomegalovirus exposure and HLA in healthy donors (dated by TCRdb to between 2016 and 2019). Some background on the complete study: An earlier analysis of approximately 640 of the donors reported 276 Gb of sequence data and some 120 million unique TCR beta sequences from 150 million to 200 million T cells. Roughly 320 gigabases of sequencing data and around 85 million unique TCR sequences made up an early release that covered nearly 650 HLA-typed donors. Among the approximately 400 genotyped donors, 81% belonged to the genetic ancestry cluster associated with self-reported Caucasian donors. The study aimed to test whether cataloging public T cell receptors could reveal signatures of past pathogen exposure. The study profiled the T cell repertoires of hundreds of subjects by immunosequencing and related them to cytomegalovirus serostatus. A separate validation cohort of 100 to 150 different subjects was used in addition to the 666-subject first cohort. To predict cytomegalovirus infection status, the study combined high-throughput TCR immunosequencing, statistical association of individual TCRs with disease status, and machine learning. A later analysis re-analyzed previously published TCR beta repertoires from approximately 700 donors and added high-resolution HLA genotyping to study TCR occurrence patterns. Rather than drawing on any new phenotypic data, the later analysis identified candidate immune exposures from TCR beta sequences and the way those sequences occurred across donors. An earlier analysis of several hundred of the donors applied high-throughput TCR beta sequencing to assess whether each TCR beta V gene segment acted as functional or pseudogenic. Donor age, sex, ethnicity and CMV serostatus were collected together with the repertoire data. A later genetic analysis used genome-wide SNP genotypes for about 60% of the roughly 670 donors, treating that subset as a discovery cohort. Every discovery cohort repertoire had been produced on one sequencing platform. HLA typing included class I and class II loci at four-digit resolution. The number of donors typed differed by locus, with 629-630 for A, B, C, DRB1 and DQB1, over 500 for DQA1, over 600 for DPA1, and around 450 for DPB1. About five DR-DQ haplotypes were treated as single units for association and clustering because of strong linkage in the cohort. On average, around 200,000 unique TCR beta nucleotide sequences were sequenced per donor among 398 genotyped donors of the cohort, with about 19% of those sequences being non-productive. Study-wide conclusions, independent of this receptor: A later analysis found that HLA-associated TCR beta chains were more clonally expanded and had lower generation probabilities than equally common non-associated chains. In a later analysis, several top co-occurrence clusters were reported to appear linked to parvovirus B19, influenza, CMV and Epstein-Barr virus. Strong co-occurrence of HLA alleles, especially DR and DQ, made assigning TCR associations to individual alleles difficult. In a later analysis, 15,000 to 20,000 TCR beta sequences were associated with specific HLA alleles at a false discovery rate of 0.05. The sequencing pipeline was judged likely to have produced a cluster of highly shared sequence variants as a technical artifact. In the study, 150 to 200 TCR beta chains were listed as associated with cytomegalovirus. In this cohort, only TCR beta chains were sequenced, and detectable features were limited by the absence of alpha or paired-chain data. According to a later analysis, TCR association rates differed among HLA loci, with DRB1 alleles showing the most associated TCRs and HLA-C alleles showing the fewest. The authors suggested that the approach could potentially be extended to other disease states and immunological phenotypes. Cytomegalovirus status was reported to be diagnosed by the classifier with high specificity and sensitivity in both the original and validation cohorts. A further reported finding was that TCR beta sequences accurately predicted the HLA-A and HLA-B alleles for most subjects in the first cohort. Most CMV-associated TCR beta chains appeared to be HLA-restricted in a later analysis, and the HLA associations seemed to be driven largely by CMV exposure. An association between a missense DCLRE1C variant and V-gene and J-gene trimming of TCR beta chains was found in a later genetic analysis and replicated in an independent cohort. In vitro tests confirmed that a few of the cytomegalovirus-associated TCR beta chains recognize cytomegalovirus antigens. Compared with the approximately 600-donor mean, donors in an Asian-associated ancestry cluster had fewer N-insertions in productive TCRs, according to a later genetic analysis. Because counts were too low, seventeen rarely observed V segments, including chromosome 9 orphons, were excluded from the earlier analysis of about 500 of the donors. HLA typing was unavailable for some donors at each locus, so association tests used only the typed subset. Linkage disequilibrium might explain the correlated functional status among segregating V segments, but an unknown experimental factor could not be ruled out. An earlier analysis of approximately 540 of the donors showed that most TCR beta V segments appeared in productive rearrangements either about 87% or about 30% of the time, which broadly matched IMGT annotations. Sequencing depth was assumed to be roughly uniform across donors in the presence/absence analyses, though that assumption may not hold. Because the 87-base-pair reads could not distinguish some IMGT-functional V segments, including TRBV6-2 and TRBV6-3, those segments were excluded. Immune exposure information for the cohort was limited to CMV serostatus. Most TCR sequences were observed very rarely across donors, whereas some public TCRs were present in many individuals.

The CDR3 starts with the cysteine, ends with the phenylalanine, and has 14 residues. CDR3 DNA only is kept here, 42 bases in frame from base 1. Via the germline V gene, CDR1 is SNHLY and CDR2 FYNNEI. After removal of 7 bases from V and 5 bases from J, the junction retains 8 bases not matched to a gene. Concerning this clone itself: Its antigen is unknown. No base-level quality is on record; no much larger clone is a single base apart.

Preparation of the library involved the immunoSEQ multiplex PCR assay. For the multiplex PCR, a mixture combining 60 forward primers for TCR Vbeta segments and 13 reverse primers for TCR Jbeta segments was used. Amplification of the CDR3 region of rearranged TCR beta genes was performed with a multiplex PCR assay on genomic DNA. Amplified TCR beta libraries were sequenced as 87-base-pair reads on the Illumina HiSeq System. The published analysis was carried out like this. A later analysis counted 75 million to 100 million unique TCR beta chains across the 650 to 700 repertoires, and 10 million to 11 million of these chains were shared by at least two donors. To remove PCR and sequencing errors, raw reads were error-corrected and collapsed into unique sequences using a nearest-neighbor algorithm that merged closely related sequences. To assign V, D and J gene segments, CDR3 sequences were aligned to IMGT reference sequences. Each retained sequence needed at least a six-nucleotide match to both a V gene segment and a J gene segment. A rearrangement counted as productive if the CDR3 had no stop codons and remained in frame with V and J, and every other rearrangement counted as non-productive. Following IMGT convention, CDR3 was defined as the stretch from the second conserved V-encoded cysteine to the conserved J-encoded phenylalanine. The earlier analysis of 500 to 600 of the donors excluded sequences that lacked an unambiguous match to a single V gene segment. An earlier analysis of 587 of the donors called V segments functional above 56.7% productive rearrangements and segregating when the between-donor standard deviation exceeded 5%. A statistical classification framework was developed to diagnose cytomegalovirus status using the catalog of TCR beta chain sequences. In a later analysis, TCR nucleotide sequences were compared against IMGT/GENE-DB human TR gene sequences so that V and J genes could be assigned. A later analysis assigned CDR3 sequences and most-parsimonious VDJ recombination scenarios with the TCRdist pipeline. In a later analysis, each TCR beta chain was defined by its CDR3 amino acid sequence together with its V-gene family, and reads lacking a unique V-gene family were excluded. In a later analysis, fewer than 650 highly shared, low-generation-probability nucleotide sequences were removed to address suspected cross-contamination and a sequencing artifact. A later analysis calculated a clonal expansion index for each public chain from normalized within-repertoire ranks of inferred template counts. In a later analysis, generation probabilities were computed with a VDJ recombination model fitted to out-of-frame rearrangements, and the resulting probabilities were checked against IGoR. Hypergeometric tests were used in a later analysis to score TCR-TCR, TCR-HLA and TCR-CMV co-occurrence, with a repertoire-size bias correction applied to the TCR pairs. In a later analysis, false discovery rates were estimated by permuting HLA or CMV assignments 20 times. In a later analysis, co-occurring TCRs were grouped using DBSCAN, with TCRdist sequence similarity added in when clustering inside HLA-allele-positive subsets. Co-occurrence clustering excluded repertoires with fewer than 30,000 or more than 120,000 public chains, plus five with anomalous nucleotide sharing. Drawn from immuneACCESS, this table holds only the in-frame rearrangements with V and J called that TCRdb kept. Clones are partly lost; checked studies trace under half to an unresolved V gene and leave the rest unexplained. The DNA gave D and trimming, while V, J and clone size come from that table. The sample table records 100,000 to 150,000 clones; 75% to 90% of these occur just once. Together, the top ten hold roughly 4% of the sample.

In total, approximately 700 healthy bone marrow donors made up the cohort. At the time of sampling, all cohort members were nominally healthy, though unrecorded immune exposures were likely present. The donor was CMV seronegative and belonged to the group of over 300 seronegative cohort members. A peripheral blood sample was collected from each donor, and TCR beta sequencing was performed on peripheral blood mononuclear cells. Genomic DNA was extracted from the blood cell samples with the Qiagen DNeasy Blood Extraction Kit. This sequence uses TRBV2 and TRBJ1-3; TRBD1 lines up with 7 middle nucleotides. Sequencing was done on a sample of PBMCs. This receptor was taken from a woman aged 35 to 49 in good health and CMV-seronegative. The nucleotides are TGTGCCAGCAATGGCCAGGGGGAGAGAAACACCATATATTTT. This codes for CASNGQGERNTIYF.